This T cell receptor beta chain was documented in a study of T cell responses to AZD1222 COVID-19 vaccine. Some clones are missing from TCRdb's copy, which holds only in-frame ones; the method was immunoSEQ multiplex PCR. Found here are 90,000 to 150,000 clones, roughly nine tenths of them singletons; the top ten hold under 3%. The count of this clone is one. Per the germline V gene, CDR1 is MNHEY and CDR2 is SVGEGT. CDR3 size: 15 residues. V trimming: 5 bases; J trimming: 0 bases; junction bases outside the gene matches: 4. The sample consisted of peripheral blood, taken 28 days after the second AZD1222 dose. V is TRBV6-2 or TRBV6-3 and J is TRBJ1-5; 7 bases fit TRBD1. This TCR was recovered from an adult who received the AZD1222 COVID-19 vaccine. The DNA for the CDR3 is TGTGCCAGCAGTACGACAGGGCTTAGCAATCAGCCCCAGCATTTT. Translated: CASSTTGLSNQPQHF.